What follows describes a single T cell receptor beta chain. Antigen unknown. At one end, the junction sequence differs from germline, possibly due to a read error. Cells were stimulated nonspecifically with anti-CD3/anti-CD28 magnetic beads. Responding CD4+ T cells were sorted by upregulation of both CD40 ligand and CD69. This entry belongs to a study of persistence of HIV-infected CD4 T cells. Across the whole study: Donors had been on suppressive ART for a median of roughly eight years. Antigen stimulation activated a lower proportion of cells, more of them memory, than anti-CD3/anti-CD28 stimulation.

This was the immunoSEQ version 4 assay in survey mode. Profiled with immunoSEQ multiplex PCR; TCRdb holds only in-frame clones, not every one. The sample carries about 46,000 clones, just under 90% recorded once. This receptor was obtained from an adult woman with HIV who was CMV-seropositive. Sequences were derived from CD4+ T cells sorted from PBMCs after roughly 18-hour stimulation, sampled from a patient who received antiretroviral therapy.

The chain's CDR3 is CASSAAVDSPLHF. In DNA form, the CDR3 reads TGTGCCAGCAGCGCCGCCGTGGATTCGCCCCTCCACTTT. V and J are TRBV9 and TRBJ1-6; D unclear. Per the germline V gene, CDR1 is SGDLS and CDR2 is YYNGEE. This CDR3 comprises 13 residues.